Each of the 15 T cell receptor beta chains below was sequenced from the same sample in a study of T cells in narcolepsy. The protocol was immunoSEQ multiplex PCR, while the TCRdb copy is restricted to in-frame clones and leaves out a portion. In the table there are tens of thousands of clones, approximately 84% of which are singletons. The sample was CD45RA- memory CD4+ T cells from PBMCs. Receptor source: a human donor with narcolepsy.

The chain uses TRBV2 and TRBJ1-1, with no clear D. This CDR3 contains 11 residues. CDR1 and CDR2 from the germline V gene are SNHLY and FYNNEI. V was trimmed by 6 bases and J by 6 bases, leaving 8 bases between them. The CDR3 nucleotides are TGTGCCAGCAGGCAGGAAGCTGAAGCTTTCTTT. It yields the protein CASRQEAEAFF.

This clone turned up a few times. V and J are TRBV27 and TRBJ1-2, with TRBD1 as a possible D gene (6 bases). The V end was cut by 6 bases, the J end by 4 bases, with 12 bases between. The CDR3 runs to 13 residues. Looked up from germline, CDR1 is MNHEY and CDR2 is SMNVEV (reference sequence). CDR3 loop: CASSFTTGYGYTF. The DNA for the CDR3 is TGTGCCAGCAGCTTTACGACAGGCTATGGCTACACCTTC.

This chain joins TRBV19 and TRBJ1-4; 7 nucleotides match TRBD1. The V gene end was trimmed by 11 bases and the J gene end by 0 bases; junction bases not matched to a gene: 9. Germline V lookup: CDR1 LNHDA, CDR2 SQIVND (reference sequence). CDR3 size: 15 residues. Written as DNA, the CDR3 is TGTGCCTCTAGGACAGGCCCCACAACTAATGAAAAACTGTTTTTT. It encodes CASRTGPTTNEKLFF.

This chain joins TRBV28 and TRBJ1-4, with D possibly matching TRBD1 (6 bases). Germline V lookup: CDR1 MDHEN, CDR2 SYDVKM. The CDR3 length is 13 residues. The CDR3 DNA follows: TGTGCTTCCCGAGCGGGGGGCGGAGAAAAACTGTTTTTT. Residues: CASRAGGGEKLFF. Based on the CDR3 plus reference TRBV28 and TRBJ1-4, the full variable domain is DVKVTQSSRYLVKRTGEKVFLECVQDMDHENMFWYRQDPGLGLRLIYFSYDVKMKEKGDIPEGYSVSREKKERFSLILESASTNQTSMYLCASRAGGGEKLFFGSGTQLSVL.

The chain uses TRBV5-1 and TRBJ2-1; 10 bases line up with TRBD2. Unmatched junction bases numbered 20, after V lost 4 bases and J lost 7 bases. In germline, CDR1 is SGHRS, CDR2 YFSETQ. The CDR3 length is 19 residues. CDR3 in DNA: TGCGCCAGCAGCGCGGGACAGTTGAAACCGGGACTAGCGAAGAATGAGCAGTTCTTC. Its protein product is CASSAGQLKPGLAKNEQFF.

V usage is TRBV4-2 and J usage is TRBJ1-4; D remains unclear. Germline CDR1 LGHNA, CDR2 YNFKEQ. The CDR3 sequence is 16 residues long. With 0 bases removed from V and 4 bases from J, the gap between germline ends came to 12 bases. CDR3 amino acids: CASSQDTAPGNEKLFF. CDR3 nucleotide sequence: TGTGCCAGCAGCCAAGATACTGCGCCGGGTAATGAAAAACTGTTTTTT.

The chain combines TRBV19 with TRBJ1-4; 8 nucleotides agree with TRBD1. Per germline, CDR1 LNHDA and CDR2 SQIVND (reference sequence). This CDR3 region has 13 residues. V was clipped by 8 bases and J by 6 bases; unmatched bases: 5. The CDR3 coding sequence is TGTGCCAGTCAGGACAGGGAGGATGAAAAACTGTTTTTT. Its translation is CASQDREDEKLFF. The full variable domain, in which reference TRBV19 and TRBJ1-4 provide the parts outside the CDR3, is DGGITQSPKYLFRKEGQNVTLSCEQNLNHDAMYWYRQDPGQGLRLIYYSQIVNDFQKGDIAEGYSVSREKKESFPLTVTSAQKNPTAFYLCASQDREDEKLFFGSGTQLSVL.

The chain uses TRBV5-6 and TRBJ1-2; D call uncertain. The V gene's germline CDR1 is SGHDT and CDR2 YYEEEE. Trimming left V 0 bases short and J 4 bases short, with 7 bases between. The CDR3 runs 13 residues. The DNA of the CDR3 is TGTGCCAGCAGCTTGGTGGGTGGCTATGGCTACACCTTC. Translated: CASSLVGGYGYTF. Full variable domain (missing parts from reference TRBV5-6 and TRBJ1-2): DAGVTQSPTHLIKTRGQQVTLRCSPKSGHDTVSWYQQALGQGPQFIFQYYEEEERQRGNFPDRFSGHQFPNYSSELNVNALLLGDSALYLCASSLVGGYGYTFGSGTRLTVV.

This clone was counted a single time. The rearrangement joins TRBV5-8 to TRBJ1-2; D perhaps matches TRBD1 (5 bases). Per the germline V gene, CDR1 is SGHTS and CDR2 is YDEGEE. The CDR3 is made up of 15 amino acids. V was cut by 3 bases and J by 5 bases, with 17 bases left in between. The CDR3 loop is CASSSWRGVGYGYTF. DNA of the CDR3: TGTGCCAGCAGCTCCTGGCGGGGCGTTGGGTATGGCTACACCTTC.

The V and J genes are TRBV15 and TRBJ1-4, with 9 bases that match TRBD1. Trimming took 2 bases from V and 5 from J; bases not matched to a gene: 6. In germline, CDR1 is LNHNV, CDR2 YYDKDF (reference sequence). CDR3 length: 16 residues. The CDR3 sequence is CATSRPPGTGNEKLFF. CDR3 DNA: TGTGCCACCAGCAGACCACCCGGGACAGGGAATGAAAAACTGTTTTTT. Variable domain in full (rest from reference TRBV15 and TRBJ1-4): DAMVIQNPRYQVTQFGKPVTLSCSQTLNHNVMYWYQQKSSQAPKLLFHYYDKDFNNEADTPDNFQSRRPNTSFCFLDIRSPGLGDTAMYLCATSRPPGTGNEKLFFGSGTQLSVL.

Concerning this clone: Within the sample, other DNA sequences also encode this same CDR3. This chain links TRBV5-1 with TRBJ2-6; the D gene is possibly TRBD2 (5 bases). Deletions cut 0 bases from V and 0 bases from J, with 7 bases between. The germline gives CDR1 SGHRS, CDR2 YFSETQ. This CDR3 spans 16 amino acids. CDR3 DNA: TGCGCCAGCAGCTTGGGTGGGAGCTCTGGGGCCAACGTCCTGACTTTC. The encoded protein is CASSLGGSSGANVLTF.

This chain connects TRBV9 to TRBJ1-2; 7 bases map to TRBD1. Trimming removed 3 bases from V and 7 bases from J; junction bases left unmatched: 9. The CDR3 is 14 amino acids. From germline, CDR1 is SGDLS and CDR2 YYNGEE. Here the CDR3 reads CASSERRGQVGYTF. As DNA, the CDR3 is TGTGCCAGCAGCGAGCGGAGGGGGCAGGTTGGCTACACCTTC.

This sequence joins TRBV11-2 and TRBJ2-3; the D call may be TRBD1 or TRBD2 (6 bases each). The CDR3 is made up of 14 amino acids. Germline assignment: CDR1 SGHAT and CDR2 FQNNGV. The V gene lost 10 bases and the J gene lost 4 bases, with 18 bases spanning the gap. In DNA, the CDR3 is TGTGCCACCGGGGGTCTAAGACAGGCAGATACGCAGTATTTT. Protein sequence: CATGGLRQADTQYF.

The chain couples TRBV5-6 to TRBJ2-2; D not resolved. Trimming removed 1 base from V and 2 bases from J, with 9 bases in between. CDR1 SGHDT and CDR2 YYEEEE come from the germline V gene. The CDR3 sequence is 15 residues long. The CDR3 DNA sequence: TGTGCCAGCAGCTTGATAACAGCCAACACCGGGGAGCTGTTTTTT. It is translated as CASSLITANTGELFF.

CDR3 sequence reads: CARGSGEGSYNEQFF. As DNA, the CDR3 is TGTGCCAGGGGTAGCGGGGAGGGGTCCTACAATGAGCAGTTCTTC. The chain combines TRBV5-3 with TRBJ2-1; 8 bases are shared with TRBD2. TRBV5-3 is designated an ORF whose function remains uncertain. The CDR3 has 15 amino acids. The V segment lost 8 bases and the J segment 1 base; nucleotides outside the gene matches: 8.